The rows below give T cell receptor beta chains drawn from one sample of a study of shared clonotypes between healthy human individuals. Measured with immunoSEQ multiplex PCR; TCRdb has only the in-frame clones, and not every one. The sample records about 470,000 clones, roughly 83% being singletons. The sequencing sample was made of PBMCs. The receptors stem from a woman aged 40 to 50 in good health. Some clones in this sample may be carry-over from other donors' samples. Both conserved end residues are part of each CDR3. A D gene is named only where the DNA matches it firmly. Part of the rows lack a size; the others show once, few, many or a class for expanded clones.

once	TRBJ2-6	TRBV5-1	NA	CASSSGGLSGANVLTF	TGCGCCAGCAGCAGTGGGGGTCTCTCTGGGGCCAACGTCCTGACTTTC
NA	TRBJ2-1	TRBV5-1	TRBD1	CASSEAGTGGYNEQFF	TGCGCCAGCAGCGAAGCCGGGACAGGGGGTTACAATGAGCAGTTCTTC
NA	TRBJ2-7	TRBV15	NA	CATSRGLASGAYEQYF	TGTGCCACCAGCAGGGGGCTGGCAAGTGGAGCCTACGAGCAGTACTTC
NA	TRBJ2-1	TRBV18	NA	CASSDRSGTGISGRAGEQFF	TGTGCCAGCTCGGACCGTTCCGGGACAGGGATCAGCGGGAGGGCCGGTGAGCAGTTCTTC
NA	TRBJ2-2	TRBV10-3	TRBD2	CAISEPGLAETYTGELFF	TGTGCCATCAGTGAGCCGGGACTAGCGGAGACGTACACCGGGGAGCTGTTTTTT
NA	TRBJ2-2	TRBV5-1	NA	CASSLLWTQGGELFF	TGCGCCAGCAGCTTGTTGTGGACCCAAGGCGGGGAGCTGTTTTTT
NA	TRBJ2-1	TRBV29-1	NA	CSVELSVEQFF	TGCAGCGTTGAATTAAGCGTTGAGCAGTTCTTC
once	TRBJ1-4	TRBV7-2	TRBD1	CASSAVPGQGAEKLFF	TGTGCCAGCAGCGCGGTCCCGGGACAGGGGGCGGAAAAACTGTTTTTT
NA	TRBJ1-4	TRBV5-1	NA	CASSLGSYEKLFF	TGCGCCAGCAGCTTGGGGTCCTATGAAAAACTGTTTTTT
NA	TRBJ1-2	TRBV6-5	NA	CASTAAHDYGYTF	TGTGCCAGCACCGCGGCTCACGACTATGGCTACACCTTC
NA	TRBJ1-1	TRBV6-1	NA	CASSLEGVSAEAFF	TGTGCCAGCAGTCTGGAGGGGGTATCAGCGGAAGCTTTCTTT
NA	TRBJ2-7	TRBV28	TRBD2	CASSPRLAGASGQYF	TGTGCCAGCAGTCCCAGACTAGCGGGAGCGTCCGGGCAGTACTTC
few	TRBJ1-5	TRBV7-9	NA	CASSSGRNQPQHF	TGTGCCAGCAGTTCAGGCCGCAATCAGCCCCAGCATTTT
NA	TRBJ2-5	TRBV28	NA	CASSLSEETQYF	TGTGCCAGCAGTTTATCGGAAGAGACCCAGTACTTC
NA	TRBJ2-3	TRBV10-1	NA	CASSGNLLDTQYF	TGCGCCAGCAGTGGGAACTTGCTGGATACGCAGTATTTT